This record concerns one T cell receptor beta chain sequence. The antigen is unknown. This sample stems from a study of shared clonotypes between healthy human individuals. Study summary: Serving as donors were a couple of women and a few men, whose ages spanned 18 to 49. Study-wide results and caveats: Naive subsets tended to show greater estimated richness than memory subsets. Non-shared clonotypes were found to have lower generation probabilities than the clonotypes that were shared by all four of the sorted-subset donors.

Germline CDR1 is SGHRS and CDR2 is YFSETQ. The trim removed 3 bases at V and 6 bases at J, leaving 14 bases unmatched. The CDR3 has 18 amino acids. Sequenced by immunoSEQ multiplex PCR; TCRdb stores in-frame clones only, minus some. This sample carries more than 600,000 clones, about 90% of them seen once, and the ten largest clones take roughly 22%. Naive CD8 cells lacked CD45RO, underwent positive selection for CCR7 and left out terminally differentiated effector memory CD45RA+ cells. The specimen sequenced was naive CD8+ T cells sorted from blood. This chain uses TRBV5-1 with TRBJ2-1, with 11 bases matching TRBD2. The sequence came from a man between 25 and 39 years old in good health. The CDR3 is CASSWGLAEDSRPNEQFF. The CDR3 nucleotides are TGCGCCAGCAGCTGGGGACTAGCGGAAGACTCGAGACCCAATGAGCAGTTCTTC.